The 20 T cell receptor beta chains below all came from one sample that was sequenced in a study of cytomegalovirus exposure and HLA in healthy donors. PCR involved 60 Vbeta and 13 Jbeta primers. Generated by immunoSEQ multiplex PCR, the TCRdb table keeps only in-frame clones and is missing some. Of approximately 110,000 clones in the sample, 82% were seen once. Sequenced material: PBMCs. These receptors were taken from a young woman in good health and CMV-seronegative.

The chain carries TRBV10-3 and TRBJ1-4; D not resolved. The CDR3 totals 19 residues. Looked up from germline, CDR1 is ENHRY and CDR2 is SYGVKD. V lost 0 bases, J lost 0 bases, and 17 bases lay in between. The CDR3 nucleotides are TGTGCCATCAGTGAGTCGAGGCTGGCCGTACGCTCAACTAATGAAAAACTGTTTTTT. Amino acids: CAISESRLAVRSTNEKLFF.

The J gene is TRBJ1-3, the V gene TRBV4-2, with D maybe TRBD1 (5 bases). Per germline, CDR1 LGHNA and CDR2 YNFKEQ. V lost 4 bases and J lost 0, with 10 bases in between. The CDR3 extends over 15 amino acids. The CDR3 bases are TGTGCCAGCAGCCGACCGACAGTCTCTGGAAACACCATATATTTT. Protein product: CASSRPTVSGNTIYF.

The V and J genes are TRBV5-4 and TRBJ1-4, with D perhaps TRBD1 (6 bases). With 3 bases removed from V and 2 bases from J, the gap between germline ends came to 8 bases. Germline CDR1 reads SGHNT; CDR2 reads YYREEE (reference sequence). The CDR3 is 14 residues long. CDR3 coding DNA: TGTGCCAGCAGCTCCAGGGGTACTAATGAAAAACTGTTTTTT. Translating gives CASSSRGTNEKLFF.

This chain connects TRBV4-2 to TRBJ2-7, with 7 bases aligning to TRBD2. After removal of 2 bases from V and 4 bases from J, the junction contained 11 bases not matched to a gene. CDR3 length: 16 amino acids. Germline V gene lookup returns CDR1 LGHNA and CDR2 YNFKEQ. The CDR3 loop is CASSQQTSRNPYEQYF. In DNA form, the CDR3 reads TGTGCCAGCAGCCAACAGACTAGCCGGAACCCATACGAGCAGTACTTC.

The genes are TRBV5-1 and TRBJ2-1; D is uncertain. Trimming took 2 bases from V and 3 from J, leaving 9 bases between them. Per the germline V gene, CDR1 is SGHRS and CDR2 is YFSETQ. The CDR3 length is 14 residues. The CDR3 DNA reads TGCGCCAGCAGCTTAGACACAAGCTACAATGAGCAGTTCTTC. Translating it yields CASSLDTSYNEQFF.

The V gene is TRBV5-1, the J gene TRBJ2-5, with 8 bases identical to TRBD2. J was trimmed by 3 bases and V by 1 base; bases with no gene match: 2. This CDR3 is 14 amino acids long. The germline CDR1 and CDR2 sequences are SGHRS and YFSETQ. DNA of the CDR3: TGCGCCAGCAGCTTGTTACTAGCGGAAGAGACCCAGTACTTC. Translated: CASSLLLAEETQYF.

This clone was seen only once. This rearrangement joins TRBV30 to TRBJ1-3; no definite D call. The V end lost 2 bases, the J end lost 1 base, and 3 bases lay between the germline ends. This CDR3 is 12 amino acids long. The germline CDR1 and CDR2 sequences are GTSNPN and SVGIG (reference sequence). CDR3 in DNA: TGTGCCTGGAGTCCGTCTGGAAACACCATATATTTT. Translated, it gives CAWSPSGNTIYF.

In regard to this clone: Other nucleotide sequences from this sample produce the same CDR3. This sequence joins TRBV7-2 and TRBJ2-5; TRBD2 matches 7 bases. This CDR3 has 14 amino acids. Germline lookup yields CDR1 SGHTA and CDR2 FQGNSA. The V and J ends lost 1 base and 5 bases, in that order; junction bases with no gene match: 4. The CDR3 region has the DNA TGTGCCAGCAGCTTAGACGGGGGGAGGGAGACCCAGTACTTC. Encoded protein: CASSLDGGRETQYF.

The chain employs TRBV4-1 and TRBJ2-3; a weak D match, TRBD2 (6 bases). The V and J ends lost 3 bases and 0 bases respectively, with 13 bases between them. In germline, CDR1 is MGHRA, CDR2 YSYEKL. CDR3 length: 16 residues. In DNA, the CDR3 is TGCGCCAGCAGCCAGGTACTAGCCCCTAGCACAGATACGCAGTATTTT. Translation gives CASSQVLAPSTDTQYF.

A single count supports this clone. This chain links TRBV28 with TRBJ2-7; 16 bases match TRBD2. The CDR3 contains 14 residues. The germline CDR1 and CDR2 sequences are MDHEN and SYDVKM. Germline trimming cut 6 bases from V and 7 bases from J; bases unmatched to any gene: 3. CDR3 coding DNA: TGTGCCAGCAGGGGACTAGCGGGAGGGCTGGAGCAGTACTTC. Its protein is CASRGLAGGLEQYF.

This clone was counted a single time. At one end, the junction sequence differs from germline, possibly due to a read error. The chain joins TRBV4-3 to TRBJ1-2; the match to TRBD1 covers 8 bases. The germline CDR1 and CDR2 sequences are LGHNA and YSLEER. The CDR3 runs to 14 residues. DNA for the CDR3: TGCGCCAGCAGCAAAGAGACAGGGGCCTATGGCTACACCTTC. Residues: CASSKETGAYGYTF.

The chain combines TRBV5-1 with TRBJ2-3, with TRBD2 as a possible D gene (5 bases). The CDR3 contains 14 residues. The germline gives CDR1 SGHRS, CDR2 YFSETQ. V lost 0 bases and J lost 5, with 10 bases in between. The CDR3 DNA reads TGCGCCAGCAGCTTGGCGGCGGCGGGAGATACGCAGTATTTT. Translating it yields CASSLAAAGDTQYF.

J is TRBJ1-1 and V is TRBV7-8; no firm D call. The V end was cut by 5 bases, the J end by 2 bases, with 15 bases between. Germline lookup yields CDR1 SGHVS and CDR2 FQNEAQ. This CDR3 spans 15 amino acids. This CDR3 reads CASSPNRGFNTEAFF. CDR3 nucleotide sequence: TGTGCCAGCAGCCCGAACCGGGGTTTCAACACTGAAGCTTTCTTT.

The genes are TRBV6-6 and TRBJ1-5; 7 nucleotides agree with TRBD1. J was trimmed by 7 bases and V by 5 bases; bases with no gene match: 5. Germline-derived CDR1 and CDR2 are MNHNY and SVGAGI (reference sequence). The CDR3 is made up of 13 amino acids. CDR3 bases: TGTGCCAGCAGTCCTCAGGGGGACCAGCCCCAGCATTTT. It encodes CASSPQGDQPQHF.

This CDR3 reads CASSFSGEVRAFF. Written as DNA, the CDR3 is TGTGCCAGCAGTTTCTCAGGGGAAGTACGAGCTTTCTTT. The gene calls are TRBV28 and TRBJ1-1; tentatively, D is TRBD1 (6 bases). The V gene lost 3 bases and the J gene lost 10 bases, with 15 bases spanning the gap. Germline loops: CDR1 MDHEN, CDR2 SYDVKM. The CDR3 has 13 amino acids.

The V call is TRBV5-6, the J call TRBJ2-7; D remains ambiguous. This CDR3 is built from 13 residues. V lost 1 base, J lost 4 bases, and 9 bases lay in between. Germline V lookup: CDR1 SGHDT, CDR2 YYEEEE. DNA of the CDR3: TGTGCCAGCAGCTTGTGGCAGGCGTACGAGCAGTACTTC. The encoded protein is CASSLWQAYEQYF.

The rearrangement joins TRBV28 to TRBJ1-2; D gene uncertain. The CDR3 length is 15 residues. Trimming shortened V by 2 bases and J by 1 base, and 11 bases separated the two germline ends. Germline CDR1 reads MDHEN; CDR2 reads SYDVKM. CDR3 in DNA: TGTGCCAGCAGTTTAAGCCGGGGAGATAACTATGGCTACACCTTC. It codes for CASSLSRGDNYGYTF.

This clone was seen only once. The chain is built from TRBV4-2 and TRBJ2-1; D perhaps matches TRBD2 (5 bases). The V and J ends lost 4 bases and 7 bases respectively, with 14 bases between them. The CDR3 length is 14 residues. Per the germline V gene, CDR1 is LGHNA and CDR2 is YNFKEQ. CDR3 sequence: CASSPRGGANEQFF. CDR3 coding DNA: TGTGCCAGCAGCCCTCGGGGTGGCGCGAATGAGCAGTTCTTC.

The gene calls are TRBV5-8 and TRBJ2-1, with 9 bases lining up with TRBD1. Losses at the gene ends were 4 bases for V and 1 base for J; bases not matched to a gene: 3. The CDR3 length is 15 residues. Germline V gives CDR1 SGHTS, CDR2 YDEGEE. The CDR3 DNA reads as TGTGCCAGCAGCCAAGGGACAGGGTCCTACAATGAGCAGTTCTTC. It codes for CASSQGTGSYNEQFF.

This clone has only a few counts. The V and J genes are TRBV6-6 and TRBJ2-7; 7 bases are a match to TRBD2. CDR1 and CDR2 from the germline V gene are MNHNY and SVGAGI (reference sequence). The V and J ends lost 5 bases and 5 bases, in that order; junction bases with no gene match: 3. The CDR3 extends over 12 amino acids. CDR3 in amino acids: CASSGTTDEQYF. CDR3 nucleotides: TGTGCCAGCAGTGGGACTACCGACGAGCAGTACTTC.